These 13 T cell receptor beta chains were all obtained from the same sample, sequenced in a study of cytomegalovirus exposure and HLA in healthy donors. The PCR contained 60 Vbeta and 13 Jbeta primers. Using immunoSEQ multiplex PCR, the repertoire was profiled, and TCRdb retains in-frame clones only, with some absent. The sample has about 150,000 clones, roughly 70% seen once. Sequencing was done on a sample of PBMCs. These receptors came from a man aged 25 to 40 in good health and CMV-seronegative.

The rearrangement links TRBV29-1 to TRBJ2-3, with TRBD2 as a possible D gene (5 bases). Trimming left V 5 bases short and J 2 bases short, with 17 bases between. This CDR3 has 15 amino acids. CDR1 is SQVTM, CDR2 ANQGSEA, per germline. As DNA, the CDR3 is TGCAGCGTTCTCTCTAGCCAGTTCCTCACAGATACGCAGTATTTT. Translating gives CSVLSSQFLTDTQYF.

This clone was picked up a small number of times. CDR3 sequence: CASSQDRGQGFDTEAFF. DNA of the CDR3: TGTGCCAGCAGCCAAGATCGAGGACAGGGCTTCGACACTGAAGCTTTCTTT. The chain recombines TRBV4-2 with TRBJ1-1; 8 bases are shared with TRBD1. CDR1 is LGHNA and CDR2 is YNFKEQ in the germline V gene. The CDR3 loop spans 17 amino acids. After removal of 0 bases from V and 3 bases from J, the junction contained 9 bases not matched to a gene.

V and J are TRBV29-1 and TRBJ2-3; 8 nucleotides match TRBD2. Trimming cost V 7 bases and J 1 base; bases outside gene matches: 7. Germline-derived CDR1 and CDR2 are SQVTM and ANQGSEA. This CDR3 is built from 14 residues. CDR3 region: CSAPGSGGTDTQYF. The CDR3 bases are TGCAGCGCTCCTGGTAGCGGGGGCACAGATACGCAGTATTTT.

This clone was picked up one time. V is TRBV2 and J is TRBJ2-7; the D gene is possibly TRBD1 (6 bases). V dropped 6 bases and J dropped 0 bases, with 12 bases sitting between them. The CDR3 totals 14 residues. Germline lookup yields CDR1 SNHLY and CDR2 FYNNEI. The CDR3, as DNA: TGTGCCAGCAGGGGGGACACTAACTCCTACGAGCAGTACTTC. Translated, it gives CASRGDTNSYEQYF.

A few counts support this clone. The chain carries TRBV6-5 and TRBJ1-2, with D maybe TRBD1 (6 bases). Deletions cut 5 bases from V and 6 bases from J, with 19 bases between. Looked up from germline, CDR1 is MNHEY and CDR2 is SVGAGI. The CDR3 extends over 15 amino acids. The CDR3 here is CASSAAGEDVHGYTF. CDR3 in DNA: TGTGCCAGCAGTGCCGCAGGGGAAGACGTCCATGGCTACACCTTC.

The chain links TRBV28 to TRBJ2-5, with 8 bases lining up with TRBD1. The CDR3 runs to 14 residues. The V and J ends lost 5 bases and 8 bases, in that order; junction bases with no gene match: 10. Germline-derived CDR1 and CDR2 are MDHEN and SYDVKM. In DNA form, the CDR3 reads TGTGCCAGCAGTGGACGGGACAGGACAGTAACCCAGTACTTC. Protein sequence: CASSGRDRTVTQYF. Full variable domain (outside the CDR3, taken from reference TRBV28 and TRBJ2-5): DVKVTQSSRYLVKRTGEKVFLECVQDMDHENMFWYRQDPGLGLRLIYFSYDVKMKEKGDIPEGYSVSREKKERFSLILESASTNQTSMYLCASSGRDRTVTQYFGPGTRLLVL.

This clone was detected a few times. The V and J genes are TRBV19 and TRBJ2-1, with a weak D call TRBD1 (5 bases). This CDR3 has 14 residues. V lost 3 bases to trimming and J lost 3 bases, with 9 bases between them. Germline V gives CDR1 LNHDA, CDR2 SQIVND (reference sequence). CDR3 residues: CASSMDTHYNEQFF. In DNA form, the CDR3 reads TGTGCCAGTAGTATGGACACACACTACAATGAGCAGTTCTTC.

The chain links TRBV5-4 to TRBJ2-7; D possibly corresponds to TRBD1 (5 bases). Germline V gene lookup returns CDR1 SGHNT and CDR2 YYREEE (reference sequence). The length of the CDR3 is 13 residues. The germline V and J ends were trimmed by 4 bases and 6 bases, with 14 bases remaining between them. CDR3: CASSPDSRIEQYF. The DNA for the CDR3 is TGTGCCAGCAGCCCCGACAGTCGGATCGAGCAGTACTTC.

The genes are TRBV9 and TRBJ2-1; 8 bases are shared with TRBD1. Losses at the gene ends were 3 bases for V and 1 base for J; bases not matched to a gene: 6. Germline CDR1 reads SGDLS; CDR2 reads YYNGEE. The length of the CDR3 is 16 residues. Written as DNA, the CDR3 is TGTGCCAGCAGCGCGCCCGGGACAGGTTCCTACAATGAGCAGTTCTTC. Translated: CASSAPGTGSYNEQFF.

The sample holds a few counts of this clone. The rearrangement joins TRBV19 to TRBJ2-2; D is uncertain. With 7 bases removed from V and 6 bases from J, the gap between germline ends came to 6 bases. The CDR3 covers 11 residues. CDR1 is LNHDA and CDR2 is SQIVND in the germline V gene (reference sequence). CDR3 nucleotides: TGTGCCAGTACCATTTCCGGGGAGCTGTTTTTT. Its protein is CASTISGELFF.

The CDR3: CASSNSGTGVENIQYF. DNA for the CDR3: TGTGCCAGCTCAAACTCCGGGACAGGGGTTGAAAACATTCAGTACTTC. This chain joins TRBV18 and TRBJ2-4; TRBD1 matches at 10 bases. After removal of 5 bases from V and 5 bases from J, the junction contained 9 bases not matched to a gene. Germline CDR1 is KGHSH and CDR2 is LQKENI. This CDR3 spans 16 amino acids.

This clone was seen a handful of times. The J gene is TRBJ2-7, the V gene TRBV7-9; 7 bases are shared with TRBD1. CDR3 length: 16 residues. Germline values: CDR1 SEHNR, CDR2 FQNEAQ (reference sequence). J was trimmed by 5 bases and V by 0 bases; bases with no gene match: 10. DNA for the CDR3: TGTGCCAGCAGCTTAGCCCCGGGACAGATGGTTGACGAGCAGTACTTC. Translating gives CASSLAPGQMVDEQYF.

This chain links TRBV14 with TRBJ1-2, with D tentatively TRBD1 (5 bases). Germline assignment: CDR1 SGHDN and CDR2 FVKESK. V was shortened by 3 bases and J by 1 base, with 12 bases between the two germline ends. This CDR3 region has 15 residues. DNA of the CDR3: TGTGCCAGCAGCCAGACAGCCAGGATTAACTATGGCTACACCTTC. Translation gives CASSQTARINYGYTF.